This T cell receptor (beta chain) was obtained from a study of blood T cells in healthy people across ages (dated by TCRdb to between 2014 and 2017). For context, the study as a whole: In model experiments, template switching captured roughly one uniquely barcoded TCR beta cDNA molecule for every two T cells. To track age-related changes in TCR beta repertoire diversity, the study relied on deep sequencing normalized with unique cDNA molecular identifiers. Donors were grouped into four age groups: young (average roughly 15 years), middle-aged (approximately 41), aged (around 56) and long-lived (just over 80). To avoid experimental bias, donors of different ages were distributed randomly across sequencing lanes. Using the same blood draw, the study looked at two additional independent replicas of 1 million unique cDNA reads for two donors, one aged 18 to 29 and the other aged 80 or older. Overall study outcomes, separate from this receptor: Since profiling was done on bulk unsorted PBMCs, naive and antigen-experienced compartments could not be conclusively compared. Estimates of total diversity based on one million sequenced T cells were considered lower bounds and underestimates. Observed TCR beta diversity per million T cells fell roughly linearly with age, and a significant reduction was already apparent by age roughly 40. Compared with the aged group, the long-lived group had more naive CD4+ T cells, fewer expanded clones and increased TCR diversity, suggesting age selection. The CMV infection status of donors was not known, potentially confounding age-related changes in expanded clonotypes. There was a strong correlation between observed TCR beta diversity and the percentage of naive T cells measured by flow cytometry.

Via the germline V gene (reference sequence), CDR1 is DFQATT and CDR2 SNEGSKA. Including cysteine and phenylalanine, the CDR3 has 12 amino acids. Only the CDR3 region is kept as DNA, spanning 36 bases read in frame from base 1. The V end loses 3 bases and the J end loses 13 bases, and a stretch of 16 bases separates them. The protocol used for the library was 5' RACE. TCRdb names Illumina HiSeq 2500 as the instrument used. A second PCR of about 6 to 11 cycles was performed with a sample-barcoded 5' primer and a J-beta primer mix. A template-switch 5' adaptor carrying 12 random nucleotides introduced a unique molecular identifier onto each TCR beta cDNA molecule. At least 2.5 million CDR3-containing paired-end reads were obtained from each sample. First-strand cDNA synthesis was performed from all RNA using the Mint cDNA synthesis kit, with priming by a TRBC-specific oligonucleotide. All cDNA was treated with uracil-DNA glycosylase and then went through a first 18-cycle PCR with the universal primers M1SS and BC2_uni_R. As for the authors' bioinformatics: For normalization, 1 million high-quality reads were randomly selected from each sample, with every read carrying a distinct molecular identifier. Reads with shared molecular identifiers were discarded instead of being binned into consensus sequences. MiTCR, set to a Q25 quality threshold and the strictest error-elimination algorithm, was used for CDR3 identification, clonotype clustering and error correction. A nonparametric unseen species model with Euler transformation was used to estimate a lower bound on total TCR beta diversity. TCRdb ran its own pipeline on the public reads, namely fastp trimming at Q25 and MiXCR clone calling, and kept in-frame beta chains. Identical CDR3 protein sequences are pooled into one entry, listed with their most common genes and DNA. What appears here as the V and J calls and clone size reflects TCRdb's work, not the paper's. Across this sample there are 920,000 or so distinct CDR3 sequences, with around 45% seen only once. Together, the top ten hold around 18% of the sample.

This clonotype occurred once. The antigen this receptor binds is unknown. Just one base apart from a much larger clone, this may be a read error. The roughly 39 donors, aged roughly 6 to 90 years, were systemically healthy Caucasian individuals from Russia. Each donor gave 9.5 to 10 milliliters of peripheral blood, drawn into EDTA-treated Vacutainer tubes. Ficoll-Paque density-gradient centrifugation was used to isolate PBMCs, with at least 6 million per sample. Trizol reagent was used to extract total RNA from the PBMCs, yielding at least 5.5 micrograms per sample. The percentages of naive CD45RAhigh/CD27high T cells were determined by flow cytometry on a PBMC aliquot from every donor.

The chain is made from TRBV20-1 and TRBJ2-1, with the identity of the D gene unclear. This clonotype was sampled from a woman aged 60 to 75 in good health. The specimen was blood. The nucleotide sequence is TGCAGTGCTAGGAGTCGGGCCGAGACCCAGTTCTTC. This codes for CSARSRAETQFF.